The rows below give T cell receptor beta chains drawn from one sample of a study of T cells after yellow fever vaccination. Using its own MiXCR run on the 5' RACE reads, TCRdb lists one record per CDR3 protein. The data contain a few hundred thousand distinct CDR3 sequences, around 3.6% of them singletons. The specimen comprised PBMCs, sampled on the day of the yellow fever booster vaccination. These receptor sequences come from a man younger than 30 who received the YFV17D yellow fever vaccine. CDR3s include the opening cysteine and the closing phenylalanine or tryptophan. The D gene is left open where the match is weak. Size tells how often a clone was seen (once, few, many) or the class of an expanded clone, and some rows leave it out.

CDR3aa: CASSLLSGGTTDTQYF; CDR3nt: TGTGCCAGCAGCTTGTTAAGCGGGGGGACCACAGATACGCAGTATTTT; d_gene: TRBD2; j_gene: TRBJ2-3; v_gene: TRBV5-4; abundance: few
CDR3aa: CASSPQGSSDTEAFF; CDR3nt: TGTGCCAGCAGCCCCCAGGGCAGCTCGGACACTGAAGCTTTCTTT; d_gene: -; j_gene: TRBJ1-1; v_gene: TRBV7-9; abundance: many
CDR3aa: CASSTNRGLAKNIQYF; CDR3nt: TGTGCCAGCAGCACGAACAGGGGGTTAGCCAAAAACATTCAGTACTTC; d_gene: TRBD1; j_gene: TRBJ2-4; v_gene: TRBV7-9; abundance: few
CDR3aa: CASMKGSVQETQYF; CDR3nt: TGCGCCAGCATGAAGGGGTCGGTCCAAGAGACCCAGTACTTC; d_gene: -; j_gene: TRBJ2-5; v_gene: TRBV5-1; abundance: many
CDR3aa: CASSLDGLYEQYF; CDR3nt: TGTGCCAGCAGTTTGGACGGTCTCTACGAGCAGTACTTC; d_gene: -; j_gene: TRBJ2-7; v_gene: TRBV28; abundance: many
CDR3aa: CASRTANTGELFF; CDR3nt: TGTGCCAGCCGGACGGCGAACACCGGGGAGCTGTTTTTT; d_gene: -; j_gene: TRBJ2-2; v_gene: TRBV9; abundance: many
CDR3aa: CASSLEQGNTEAFF; CDR3nt: TGTGCCAGCAGCTTAGAACAGGGGAACACTGAAGCTTTCTTT; d_gene: -; j_gene: TRBJ1-1; v_gene: TRBV7-9; abundance: many
CDR3aa: CASSLVYAAEQFF; CDR3nt: TGTGCCAGCAGCTTGGTCTACGCGGCTGAGCAGTTCTTC; d_gene: -; j_gene: TRBJ2-1; v_gene: TRBV5-8; abundance: -
CDR3aa: CASSLGATETQYF; CDR3nt: TGCGCCAGCAGCTTGGGGGCGACTGAGACCCAGTACTTC; d_gene: -; j_gene: TRBJ2-5; v_gene: TRBV5-1; abundance: many
CDR3aa: CASSANSGGSDTQYF; CDR3nt: TGTGCCAGCAGTGCCAATAGCGGGGGATCAGATACGCAGTATTTT; d_gene: TRBD2; j_gene: TRBJ2-3; v_gene: TRBV25-1; abundance: few
CDR3aa: CASSTTGESRYGYTF; CDR3nt: TGTGCCAGCAGCACTACAGGGGAGTCGAGGTATGGCTACACCTTC; d_gene: TRBD1; j_gene: TRBJ1-2; v_gene: TRBV7-3; abundance: many
CDR3aa: CASSRGYPFGYTF; CDR3nt: TGTGCCAGCAGTCGAGGGTACCCCTTTGGCTACACCTTC; d_gene: -; j_gene: TRBJ1-2; v_gene: TRBV6-5; abundance: few
CDR3aa: CASSQAAGGPLDTQYF; CDR3nt: TGCGCCAGCAGCCAAGCGGCGGGGGGCCCATTAGATACGCAGTATTTT; d_gene: TRBD2; j_gene: TRBJ2-3; v_gene: TRBV4-3; abundance: few
CDR3aa: CASSVWENRETQYF; CDR3nt: TGTGCCAGCAGTGTATGGGAAAATAGGGAGACCCAGTACTTC; d_gene: -; j_gene: TRBJ2-5; v_gene: TRBV2; abundance: -
CDR3aa: CASSQEVGTESSYNEQFF; CDR3nt: TGCGCCAGCAGCCAAGAAGTGGGGACGGAAAGCTCCTACAATGAGCAGTTCTTC; d_gene: -; j_gene: TRBJ2-1; v_gene: TRBV4-1; abundance: few
CDR3aa: CSARDRVRTEAFF; CDR3nt: TGCAGTGCACGGGACAGGGTGAGGACTGAAGCTTTCTTT; d_gene: TRBD1; j_gene: TRBJ1-1; v_gene: TRBV20-1; abundance: few
CDR3aa: CASSRDFSSYNEQFF; CDR3nt: TGTGCCAGCAGTAGGGACTTTAGCTCCTACAATGAGCAGTTCTTC; d_gene: -; j_gene: TRBJ2-1; v_gene: TRBV7-9; abundance: many
CDR3aa: CASSLTAGINQPQHF; CDR3nt: TGCGCCAGCAGCTTGACTGCAGGGATCAATCAGCCCCAGCATTTT; d_gene: -; j_gene: TRBJ1-5; v_gene: TRBV5-1; abundance: many
CDR3aa: CSVEDIQGAVGGYTF; CDR3nt: TGCAGCGTTGAAGATATACAGGGGGCGGTGGGTGGCTACACCTTC; d_gene: TRBD1; j_gene: TRBJ1-2; v_gene: TRBV29-1; abundance: few
CDR3aa: CASRVYGTGGIEKLFF; CDR3nt: TGTGCCAGCAGAGTATATGGGACAGGGGGCATTGAAAAACTGTTTTTT; d_gene: TRBD1; j_gene: TRBJ1-4; v_gene: TRBV27; abundance: many
CDR3aa: CAPTGGNTDTQYF; CDR3nt: TGTGCCCCTACGGGGGGCAACACAGATACGCAGTATTTT; d_gene: -; j_gene: TRBJ2-3; v_gene: TRBV19; abundance: many
CDR3aa: CASSFLSSGGTIYF; CDR3nt: TGTGCCAGCAGCTTCCTTAGTAGCGGGGGCACCATATATTTT; d_gene: -; j_gene: TRBJ1-3; v_gene: TRBV5-4; abundance: -
CDR3aa: CASSQGADTEAFF; CDR3nt: TGTGCCAGCTCACAGGGGGCGGACACTGAAGCTTTCTTT; d_gene: TRBD1; j_gene: TRBJ1-1; v_gene: TRBV18; abundance: many
CDR3aa: CAIKTRPGTGELFF; CDR3nt: TGTGCCATCAAAACTCGGCCGGGCACCGGGGAGCTGTTTTTT; d_gene: -; j_gene: TRBJ2-2; v_gene: TRBV10-3; abundance: few
CDR3aa: CSARFHPGRSKETQYF; CDR3nt: TGCAGTGCTAGATTTCACCCGGGACGGTCAAAAGAGACCCAGTACTTC; d_gene: -; j_gene: TRBJ2-5; v_gene: TRBV20-1; abundance: many
CDR3aa: CSARGGGASSGNTIYF; CDR3nt: TGCAGTGCTAGAGGAGGAGGGGCGAGCTCTGGAAACACCATATATTTT; d_gene: -; j_gene: TRBJ1-3; v_gene: TRBV20-1; abundance: -
CDR3aa: CASWTSGGIINEQFF; CDR3nt: TGCGCCAGCTGGACTAGCGGGGGGATTATCAATGAGCAGTTCTTC; d_gene: TRBD2; j_gene: TRBJ2-1; v_gene: TRBV5-1; abundance: -
CDR3aa: CSARDQHAGGPNEQFF; CDR3nt: TGCAGTGCTAGAGATCAACACGCGGGGGGGCCGAATGAGCAGTTCTTC; d_gene: TRBD2; j_gene: TRBJ2-1; v_gene: TRBV20-1; abundance: few
CDR3aa: CAWSPERSAFF; CDR3nt: TGTGCCTGGAGCCCCGAACGTAGTGCTTTCTTT; d_gene: -; j_gene: TRBJ1-1; v_gene: TRBV30; abundance: few
CDR3aa: CASSLGQGVQSRQFF; CDR3nt: TGTGCCAGCAGCTTGGGACAGGGAGTCCAGTCCCGGCAGTTCTTC; d_gene: TRBD1; j_gene: TRBJ2-1; v_gene: TRBV5-6; abundance: many
CDR3aa: CASSKQVRRGRESPLHF; CDR3nt: TGTGCCAGCAGCAAACAAGTCCGCAGGGGGCGGGAATCACCCCTCCACTTT; d_gene: TRBD1; j_gene: TRBJ1-6; v_gene: TRBV7-2; abundance: few
CDR3aa: CASSRGQGNLWAYNEQFF; CDR3nt: TGTGCCAGCAGCAGGGGACAGGGGAATTTATGGGCGTACAATGAGCAGTTCTTC; d_gene: TRBD1; j_gene: TRBJ2-1; v_gene: TRBV9; abundance: few
CDR3aa: CASSFPGGGHYGYTF; CDR3nt: TGTGCCAGCAGCTTCCCGGGGGGAGGGCACTATGGCTACACCTTC; d_gene: -; j_gene: TRBJ1-2; v_gene: TRBV7-9; abundance: few
CDR3aa: CASSSSGGHYNEQFF; CDR3nt: TGTGCCAGCAGCTCGTCGGGGGGGCACTACAATGAGCAGTTCTTC; d_gene: TRBD2; j_gene: TRBJ2-1; v_gene: TRBV9; abundance: many
CDR3aa: CASSLRQGAGELFF; CDR3nt: TGTGCCAGCAGCCTGCGACAGGGGGCCGGGGAGCTGTTTTTT; d_gene: TRBD1; j_gene: TRBJ2-2; v_gene: TRBV12-3/TRBV12-4; abundance: many
CDR3aa: CASRRVRTEAFF; CDR3nt: TGTGCCAGCAGGCGGGTTAGAACTGAAGCTTTCTTT; d_gene: -; j_gene: TRBJ1-1; v_gene: TRBV6-2/TRBV6-3; abundance: -
CDR3aa: CASSEFPGESNQPQHF; CDR3nt: TGTGCCAGCAGTGAATTTCCGGGCGAGAGCAATCAGCCCCAGCATTTT; d_gene: -; j_gene: TRBJ1-5; v_gene: TRBV25-1; abundance: -
CDR3aa: CASSRGTGGFGYTF; CDR3nt: TGCGCCAGCAGCCGGGGGACAGGGGGCTTTGGCTACACCTTC; d_gene: TRBD1; j_gene: TRBJ1-2; v_gene: TRBV4-3; abundance: -
CDR3aa: CASSQAQGDTQYF; CDR3nt: TGCGCCAGCAGCCAAGCGCAGGGAGATACGCAGTATTTT; d_gene: -; j_gene: TRBJ2-3; v_gene: TRBV4-1; abundance: many
CDR3aa: CASSFLRQGAYSNQPQHF; CDR3nt: TGTGCCAGCAGTTTCCTCCGACAGGGTGCGTATAGCAATCAGCCCCAGCATTTT; d_gene: TRBD1; j_gene: TRBJ1-5; v_gene: TRBV6-2/TRBV6-3; abundance: -
CDR3aa: CASSLWSYTDTQYF; CDR3nt: TGTGCCAGCAGCTTGTGGAGTTACACAGATACGCAGTATTTT; d_gene: -; j_gene: TRBJ2-3; v_gene: TRBV5-4; abundance: -
CDR3aa: CASSLLTPDRVGGGELFF; CDR3nt: TGTGCCAGCAGCTTACTAACACCAGACAGGGTCGGCGGCGGGGAGCTGTTTTTT; d_gene: TRBD1; j_gene: TRBJ2-2; v_gene: TRBV5-5; abundance: many
CDR3aa: CSAPFSYPQGGDNSPLHF; CDR3nt: TGCAGTGCCCCATTCTCATACCCTCAGGGGGGAGATAATTCACCCCTCCACTTT; d_gene: TRBD1; j_gene: TRBJ1-6; v_gene: TRBV20-1; abundance: few
CDR3aa: CASSQWTPPNEQFF; CDR3nt: TGTGCCAGCAGCCAATGGACGCCTCCGAATGAGCAGTTCTTC; d_gene: -; j_gene: TRBJ2-1; v_gene: TRBV7-9; abundance: many
CDR3aa: CASSLFSGGPSTYNEQFF; CDR3nt: TGTGCCAGCAGCTTATTTTCCGGGGGGCCTTCAACTTACAATGAGCAGTTCTTC; d_gene: -; j_gene: TRBJ2-1; v_gene: TRBV7-9; abundance: many
CDR3aa: CASSFGSGEQFF; CDR3nt: TGTGCCAGCAGTTTCGGCAGTGGTGAGCAGTTCTTC; d_gene: -; j_gene: TRBJ2-1; v_gene: TRBV12-3/TRBV12-4; abundance: many
CDR3aa: CATSDLTGNTIYF; CDR3nt: TGTGCCACCAGTGACCTGACCGGAAACACCATATATTTT; d_gene: -; j_gene: TRBJ1-3; v_gene: TRBV24-1; abundance: few
CDR3aa: CASSQGGAYEQYF; CDR3nt: TGCGCCAGCAGTCAGGGGGGGGCCTACGAGCAGTACTTC; d_gene: -; j_gene: TRBJ2-7; v_gene: TRBV4-1; abundance: few
CDR3aa: CASTGTGGVGAFF; CDR3nt: TGTGCCAGCACCGGGACAGGTGGGGTAGGGGCTTTCTTT; d_gene: TRBD1; j_gene: TRBJ1-1; v_gene: TRBV6-5; abundance: few